These T cell receptor beta chains were read from a single sample in a study of blood T cell repertoires in COVID-19. The table came from immunoSEQ multiplex PCR; TCRdb's copy has only in-frame clones and leaves some out. The profile shows approximately 36,000 clones, about 88% of them singletons. Material for sequencing was peripheral blood. The receptors stem from a human donor in a cohort sampled during active COVID-19. CDR3s include the opening cysteine and the closing phenylalanine or tryptophan. A D gene is named only where the DNA matches it firmly. Clone size is given for some rows only: seen once, a few or many times, or a class if the clone is expanded.

size: NA
V: TRBV5-4
D: NA
J: TRBJ2-5
CDR3: CASSLGGGASRGAQYF
DNA: TGTGCCAGCAGCTTGGGAGGGGGGGCGAGCCGGGGTGCCCAGTACTTC

size: NA
V: TRBV4-1
D: NA
J: TRBJ2-7
CDR3: CASSQSTGSSYEQYF
DNA: TGCGCCAGCAGCCAATCGACGGGAAGCTCCTACGAGCAGTACTTC

size: NA
V: TRBV28
D: NA
J: TRBJ1-4
CDR3: CASSFPIQGGDEKLFF
DNA: TGTGCCAGCAGTTTCCCTATACAGGGAGGGGATGAAAAACTGTTTTTT

size: once
V: TRBV19
D: NA
J: TRBJ1-5
CDR3: CASSNQGQGQPQHF
DNA: TGTGCCAGTAGTAATCAAGGGCAGGGTCAGCCCCAGCATTTT

size: NA
V: TRBV14
D: NA
J: TRBJ2-3
CDR3: CASSLGRGVSTDTQYF
DNA: TGTGCCAGCAGCCTCGGCAGGGGCGTGAGCACAGATACGCAGTATTTT

size: NA
V: TRBV6-6
D: TRBD1
J: TRBJ2-5
CDR3: CASSVTGRETQYF
DNA: TGTGCCAGCAGTGTGACAGGGAGAGAGACCCAGTACTTC

size: NA
V: TRBV6-5
D: NA
J: TRBJ1-2
CDR3: CASSYQGTYGYTF
DNA: TGTGCCAGCAGTTACCAGGGGACCTATGGCTACACCTTC

size: NA
V: TRBV7-8
D: TRBD1
J: TRBJ1-1
CDR3: CASRSQGTTEAFF
DNA: TGTGCCAGCAGATCACAGGGGACCACTGAAGCTTTCTTT

size: NA
V: TRBV2
D: NA
J: TRBJ2-5
CDR3: CASCFAGARQETQYF
DNA: TGTGCCAGCTGCTTCGCGGGGGCCAGGCAAGAGACCCAGTACTTC

size: NA
V: TRBV2
D: NA
J: TRBJ1-1
CDR3: CASRWDFMNTEAFF
DNA: TGTGCCAGCAGATGGGACTTCATGAACACTGAAGCTTTCTTT

size: NA
V: TRBV13
D: TRBD2
J: TRBJ2-1
CDR3: CASSLAQAGGPRYNEQFF
DNA: TGTGCCAGCAGCTTAGCCCAAGCGGGGGGGCCGCGTTACAATGAGCAGTTCTTC

size: NA
V: TRBV18
D: NA
J: TRBJ2-3
CDR3: CASSSIASPSTDTQYF
DNA: TGTGCCAGCTCGAGCATAGCCTCCCCTAGCACAGATACGCAGTATTTT

size: once
V: TRBV6-6
D: NA
J: TRBJ2-1
CDR3: CATTWATAGNEQFF
DNA: TGTGCCACTACCTGGGCTACGGCTGGCAATGAGCAGTTCTTC

size: NA
V: TRBV19
D: NA
J: TRBJ2-7
CDR3: CASSLRTAYEQYF
DNA: TGTGCCAGTAGTCTAAGGACAGCCTACGAGCAGTACTTC

size: NA
V: TRBV5-3
D: TRBD2
J: TRBJ2-5
CDR3: CARSRINTDSAKRGGLDKTQYF
DNA: TGTGCCAGAAGCCGCATCAACACGGACAGCGCTAAGCGGGGGGGCCTGGACAAGACCCAGTACTTC

size: NA
V: TRBV18
D: TRBD1
J: TRBJ2-7
CDR3: CASSPDRASREQYF
DNA: TGTGCCAGCTCACCGGACAGGGCATCACGAGAGCAGTACTTC

size: NA
V: TRBV5-1
D: NA
J: TRBJ2-7
CDR3: CASSLEGRDREQYF
DNA: TGCGCCAGCAGCTTGGAGGGCAGGGATAGAGAGCAGTACTTC

size: NA
V: TRBV7-9
D: TRBD2
J: TRBJ2-2
CDR3: CASSSTRTSGGTNTGELFF
DNA: TGTGCCAGCAGCTCGACCCGGACTAGCGGGGGTACGAACACCGGGGAGCTGTTTTTT

size: few
V: TRBV7-2
D: NA
J: TRBJ1-4
CDR3: CASSFGHPGRGEKLFF
DNA: TGTGCCAGCAGCTTCGGGCACCCTGGCAGGGGTGAAAAACTGTTTTTT

size: NA
V: TRBV7-8
D: TRBD1
J: TRBJ1-1
CDR3: CASSLAGGYTEAFF
DNA: TGTGCCAGCAGCTTAGCAGGGGGCTACACTGAAGCTTTCTTT

size: NA
V: TRBV19
D: NA
J: TRBJ2-7
CDR3: CASSTTDTSSYEQYF
DNA: TGTGCCAGTAGTACGACGGATACTAGCTCCTACGAGCAGTACTTC

size: NA
V: TRBV12-3/TRBV12-4
D: NA
J: TRBJ1-2
CDR3: CASSAPLLSGYTF
DNA: TGTGCCAGCAGTGCTCCCCTTCTTAGCGGCTACACCTTC

size: NA
V: TRBV19
D: NA
J: TRBJ1-5
CDR3: CATNPIDRQLNQPQHF
DNA: TGTGCCACTAACCCTATCGATCGACAGCTCAATCAGCCCCAGCATTTT

size: NA
V: TRBV11-2
D: NA
J: TRBJ2-1
CDR3: CASSIKLVGGPDNEQFF
DNA: TGTGCCAGCAGTATCAAGCTAGTGGGGGGGCCCGACAATGAGCAGTTCTTC

size: once
V: TRBV2
D: TRBD1
J: TRBJ1-1
CDR3: CASSDQGVGTEAFF
DNA: TGTGCCAGCAGTGATCAGGGGGTGGGCACTGAAGCTTTCTTT

size: NA
V: TRBV5-1
D: NA
J: TRBJ1-1
CDR3: CASRSTGMNTEAFF
DNA: TGCGCCAGCAGATCTACAGGGATGAACACTGAAGCTTTCTTT

size: NA
V: TRBV29-1
D: TRBD1
J: TRBJ1-2
CDR3: CSVEGGQGSVDGYTF
DNA: TGCAGCGTTGAAGGGGGACAGGGATCGGTCGATGGCTACACCTTC

size: NA
V: TRBV6-6
D: TRBD1
J: TRBJ1-4
CDR3: CASSKGQANEKLFF
DNA: TGTGCCAGCAGCAAGGGACAGGCTAATGAAAAACTGTTTTTT

size: NA
V: TRBV9
D: TRBD1
J: TRBJ1-5
CDR3: CASSAGTGPNQPQHF
DNA: TGTGCCAGCAGCGCCGGGACAGGCCCCAATCAGCCCCAGCATTTT

size: NA
V: TRBV15
D: TRBD1
J: TRBJ2-7
CDR3: CATSRDRQGAAYEQYF
DNA: TGTGCCACCAGCAGAGACCGACAGGGGGCGGCCTACGAGCAGTACTTC

size: NA
V: TRBV2
D: NA
J: TRBJ2-7
CDR3: CASSETEQQYF
DNA: TGTGCCAGCAGTGAAACCGAGCAGCAGTACTTC

size: NA
V: TRBV30
D: NA
J: TRBJ2-5
CDR3: CAWRTLDSWEETQYF
DNA: TGTGCCTGGAGAACCCTCGACAGTTGGGAAGAGACCCAGTACTTC